The clone carrying this T cell receptor beta chain was seen a few times. This record belongs to a study of blood T cells in healthy people across ages. Primers used in a second PCR of about 6 to 11 cycles were a sample-barcoded 5' primer and a J-beta primer mix. In TCRdb, the 5' RACE reads were re-called with MiXCR into one record per CDR3 protein. Of roughly 1.4 million distinct CDR3 sequences detected, approximately 59% appear once; the ten largest clones hold under 8.5%. This CDR3 has 15 residues. Germline trimming cut 0 bases from V and 4 bases from J; bases unmatched to any gene: 6. CDR1 is SQVTM, CDR2 ANQGSEA, per germline.

This TCR was recovered from a man younger than 30 in good health. Sequenced input: blood. V usage is TRBV29-1 and J usage is TRBJ2-3, with 8 bases lining up with TRBD2. This chain's CDR3 is CSVEEGGRSPDTQYF. The CDR3 DNA follows: TGCAGCGTTGAAGAGGGCGGGAGGAGCCCAGATACGCAGTATTTT.